Sequencing of this T cell receptor beta chain was carried out in a study of metastatic and nonmetastatic thyroid tumors. About the study: Comparison of repertoires was carried out across blood and tumor or nodule tissue from malignant and benign thyroid patients.

General observations from the study: Malignant thyroid tumors reportedly had TCR beta diversity that was significantly higher than in benign nodules, in blood and tumor.

Each patient went into thyroid surgery without having received any treatment. In the original analysis: What underpinned the distant-metastasis classifier for papillary thyroid cancer was the set of CDR3 differences across clinicopathological groups. MiXCR reprocessed the PCR reads for TCRdb. The V and J calls were determined by TCRdb, not by the authors. The repertoire includes around 16,000 clones, under 35% of them detected once, and roughly 14% sits in the top ten. With respect to this clone: The target antigen is unknown.

Sequenced sample: adjacent normal tissue. The clonotype was recovered from a female donor with papillary thyroid cancer or a benign thyroid nodule (not recorded which). Some clones in this sample may be carry-over from other donors' samples.

As DNA, the CDR3 is TGCAGTGCTACTAGCCAGACTCACTCCTACAATGAGCAGTTCTTC. It translates to CSATSQTHSYNEQFF. J is TRBJ2-1 and V is TRBV20-1; the D gene is possibly TRBD2 (5 bases). The CDR3 is 15 amino acids. The germline V gene has CDR1 DFQATT and CDR2 SNEGSKA (reference sequence). The ends were cut back, 4 bases at V and 0 bases at J, with 13 bases in the middle.